This is a list of T cell receptor beta chains from one sample in a study of CD8+ T cells in alopecia areata. Profiling relied on immunoSEQ multiplex PCR, and the TCRdb table lists in-frame clones only, not all of them. The data show about 200,000 clones, approximately 38% seen once. Source: CD4+ T cells sorted from blood, taken at approximately week 30, from a patient treated with tofacitinib. Receptor source: a human donor with alopecia areata. Both conserved end residues are part of each CDR3. The D gene is left open where the match is weak. The listing skips clone size in some rows; elsewhere it reads once, few, many or a size class.

V gene	D gene	J gene	clone size	CDR3 protein	CDR3 DNA
TRBV29-1	TRBD1	TRBJ1-4	NA	CSVATSTGVNEKLFF	TGCAGCGTAGCTACCTCGACAGGGGTTAATGAAAAACTGTTTTTT
TRBV5-1	TRBD1	TRBJ1-2	NA	CASSLEWTGDRNGYTF	TGCGCCAGCAGCTTGGAGTGGACAGGGGACCGGAATGGCTACACCTTC
TRBV2	NA	TRBJ2-4	few	CASSEQANIQYF	TGTGCCAGCAGTGAACAGGCAAACATTCAGTACTTC
TRBV6-1	NA	TRBJ2-7	once	CASSKPGEQYF	TGTGCCAGCTCGAAACCAGGGGAGCAGTACTTC
TRBV5-1	NA	TRBJ2-3	few	CASSLITDTQYF	TGCGCCAGCAGCCTGATCACAGATACGCAGTATTTT
TRBV5-6	NA	TRBJ2-1	NA	CASSLAGKNNEQFF	TGTGCCAGCAGCTTGGCAGGGAAGAACAATGAGCAGTTCTTC
TRBV5-1	TRBD1	TRBJ2-5	NA	CASSTTGGRETQYF	TGCGCCAGCAGCACAACAGGGGGCCGGGAGACCCAGTACTTC
TRBV18	NA	TRBJ2-7	NA	CASSPRDGHYEQYF	TGTGCCAGCTCACCGAGGGACGGTCACTACGAGCAGTACTTC
TRBV5-1	TRBD1	TRBJ1-2	few	CASSLSASGQGFRSTF	TGCGCCAGCAGCTTATCTGCCTCGGGACAGGGGTTTCGAAGCACCTTC
TRBV19	NA	TRBJ2-1	NA	CASSSQYEQFF	TGTGCCAGTAGTTCCCAGTATGAGCAGTTCTTC
TRBV27	NA	TRBJ2-2	once	CASRPRNTGELFF	TGTGCCAGCAGACCCCGGAACACCGGGGAGCTGTTTTTT
TRBV9	NA	TRBJ2-2	few	CASSATLAGTGELFF	TGTGCCAGCAGCGCGACCCTAGCCGGCACCGGGGAGCTGTTTTTT
TRBV10-3	NA	TRBJ2-1	NA	CAISVSPAKESDEQFF	TGTGCCATCAGTGTGTCTCCGGCCAAAGAGAGCGATGAGCAGTTCTTC
TRBV2	TRBD2	TRBJ2-1	few	CASNPTSGGAREQFF	TGTGCCAGCAATCCTACTAGCGGGGGGGCCCGTGAGCAGTTCTTC
TRBV6-5	TRBD1	TRBJ2-1	NA	CASSDRDRGKEQFF	TGTGCCAGCAGTGACCGGGACAGGGGGAAGGAGCAGTTCTTC
TRBV5-1	TRBD1	TRBJ1-2	NA	CASSLDGTGNGYTF	TGCGCCAGCAGCTTGGACGGGACAGGGAATGGCTACACCTTC
TRBV7-2	NA	TRBJ2-6	few	CASSLQGAGANVLTF	TGTGCCAGCAGCCTACAGGGTGCTGGGGCCAACGTCCTGACTTTC
TRBV4-2	NA	TRBJ1-4	NA	CASSQDGGLGNEKLFF	TGTGCCAGCAGCCAAGACGGCGGGCTAGGTAATGAAAAACTGTTTTTT
TRBV9	NA	TRBJ1-1	NA	CASSVSGARRDEAFF	TGTGCCAGCAGCGTATCCGGGGCGCGGAGGGATGAAGCTTTCTTT
TRBV6-5	NA	TRBJ1-1	few	CASTLGGAMNTEAFF	TGTGCCAGCACCCTCGGCGGGGCCATGAACACTGAAGCTTTCTTT
TRBV11-2	TRBD2	TRBJ2-5	NA	CASSHGRAGETQYF	TGTGCCAGCAGCCACGGGAGGGCCGGGGAGACCCAGTACTTC
TRBV15	TRBD1	TRBJ2-7	NA	CATSRRTGGVNEQYF	TGTGCCACCAGCAGAAGGACAGGGGGCGTGAATGAGCAGTACTTC
TRBV25-1	NA	TRBJ2-2	NA	CASSERPNTGELFF	TGTGCCAGCAGTGAGCGACCGAACACCGGGGAGCTGTTTTTT
TRBV7-6	NA	TRBJ2-5	once	CASSFDVGLLETQYF	TGTGCCAGCAGCTTTGATGTGGGTTTATTGGAGACCCAGTACTTC
TRBV7-8	TRBD1	TRBJ1-5	NA	CASSFDRVYGQPQHF	TGTGCCAGCAGTTTCGACAGGGTTTATGGTCAGCCCCAGCATTTT
TRBV5-1	NA	TRBJ2-7	NA	CASSLGPDEQYF	TGCGCCAGCAGCTTGGGGCCCGACGAGCAGTACTTC
TRBV7-8	TRBD1	TRBJ1-5	NA	CASSPSRGLMRQPQHF	TGTGCCAGCAGCCCGAGCAGGGGGCTGATGCGGCAGCCCCAGCATTTT